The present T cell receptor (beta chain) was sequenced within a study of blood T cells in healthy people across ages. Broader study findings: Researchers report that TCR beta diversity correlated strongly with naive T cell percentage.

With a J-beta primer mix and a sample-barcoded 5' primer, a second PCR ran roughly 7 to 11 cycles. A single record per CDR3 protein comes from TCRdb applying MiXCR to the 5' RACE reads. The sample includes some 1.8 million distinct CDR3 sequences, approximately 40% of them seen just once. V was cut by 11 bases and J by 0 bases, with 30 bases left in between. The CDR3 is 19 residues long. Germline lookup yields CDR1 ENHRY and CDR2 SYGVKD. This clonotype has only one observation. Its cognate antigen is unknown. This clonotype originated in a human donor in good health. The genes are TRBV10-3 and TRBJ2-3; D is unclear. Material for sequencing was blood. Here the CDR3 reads CASNKHGELSTVSTDTQYF. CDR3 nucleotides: TGTGCCTCAAATAAACATGGGGAACTATCTACCGTTAGCACAGATACGCAGTATTTT.